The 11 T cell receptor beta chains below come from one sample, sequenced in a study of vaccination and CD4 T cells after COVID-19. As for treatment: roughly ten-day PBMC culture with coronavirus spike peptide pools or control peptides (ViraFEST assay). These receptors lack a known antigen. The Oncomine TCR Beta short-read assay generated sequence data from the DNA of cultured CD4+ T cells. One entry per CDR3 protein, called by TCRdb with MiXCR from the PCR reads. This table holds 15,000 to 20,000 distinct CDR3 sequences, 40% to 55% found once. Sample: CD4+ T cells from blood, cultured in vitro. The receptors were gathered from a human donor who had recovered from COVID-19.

The CDR3 region is CASSVGLLSGNTIYF. In nucleotides, the CDR3 is TGTGCCAGCAGTGTGGGACTCCTCTCTGGAAACACCATATATTTT. The V gene is TRBV6-1, the J gene TRBJ1-3, with D perhaps TRBD1 (5 bases). The CDR3 is made up of 15 amino acids. V was cut by 4 bases and J by 0 bases, with 10 bases left in between. Per germline, CDR1 MNHNS and CDR2 SASEGT.

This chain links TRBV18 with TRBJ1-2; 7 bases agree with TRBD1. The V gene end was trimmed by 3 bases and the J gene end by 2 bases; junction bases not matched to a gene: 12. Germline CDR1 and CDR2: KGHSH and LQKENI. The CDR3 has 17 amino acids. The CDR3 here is CASSPYTDRASNYGYTF. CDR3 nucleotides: TGTGCCAGCTCACCGTATACTGACAGGGCCAGCAACTATGGCTACACCTTC.

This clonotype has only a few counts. The CDR3 nucleotides are TGTGCCAGCAGTGTCCAGCAGAACACTGAAGCTTTCTTT. Its protein product is CASSVQQNTEAFF. The chain combines TRBV6-1 with TRBJ1-1; unclear D gene. The ends were cut back, 4 bases at V and 1 base at J, with 7 bases in the middle. CDR3 size: 13 residues. CDR1 and CDR2 (germline): MNHNS, SASEGT.

CDR3: CASSPGPGGTNEKLFF. For the CDR3, the DNA is TGCGCCAGCAGCCCTGGCCCAGGGGGCACTAATGAAAAACTGTTTTTT. V and J are TRBV5-1 and TRBJ1-4, with 8 bases that match TRBD1. The CDR3 extends over 16 amino acids. J gave up 2 bases and V 4 bases, and 7 bases lay outside the gene matches. Germline V gene data show CDR1 as SGHRS and CDR2 as YFSETQ.

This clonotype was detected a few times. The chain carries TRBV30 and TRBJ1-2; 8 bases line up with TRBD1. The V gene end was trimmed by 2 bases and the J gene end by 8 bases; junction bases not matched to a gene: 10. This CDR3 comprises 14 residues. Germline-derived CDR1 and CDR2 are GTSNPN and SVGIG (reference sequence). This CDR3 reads CAWSSGQGRRGYTF. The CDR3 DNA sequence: TGTGCCTGGAGTTCTGGACAGGGACGGCGGGGCTACACCTTC.

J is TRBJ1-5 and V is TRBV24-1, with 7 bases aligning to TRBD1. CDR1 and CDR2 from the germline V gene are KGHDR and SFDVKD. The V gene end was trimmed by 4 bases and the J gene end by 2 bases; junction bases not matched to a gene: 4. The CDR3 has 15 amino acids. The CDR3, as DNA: TGTGCCACCAGTGACGGCAGGGGGGGCAATCAGCCCCAGCATTTT. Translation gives CATSDGRGGNQPQHF.

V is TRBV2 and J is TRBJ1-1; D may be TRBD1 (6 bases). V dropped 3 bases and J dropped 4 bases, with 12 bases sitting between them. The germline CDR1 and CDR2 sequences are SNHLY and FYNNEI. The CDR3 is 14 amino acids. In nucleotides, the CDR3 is TGTGCCAGCAGTGAGGAAGGGGGGCGCACTGAAGCTTTCTTT. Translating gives CASSEEGGRTEAFF.

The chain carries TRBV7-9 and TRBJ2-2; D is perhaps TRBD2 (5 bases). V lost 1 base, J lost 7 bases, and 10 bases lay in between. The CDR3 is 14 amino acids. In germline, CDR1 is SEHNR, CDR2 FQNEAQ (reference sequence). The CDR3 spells CASSLVRGGGELFF. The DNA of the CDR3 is TGTGCCAGCAGCTTAGTAAGAGGAGGCGGGGAGCTGTTTTTT.

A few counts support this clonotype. CDR3 loop: CASMGSGEGPQHF. Here the CDR3 DNA reads TGTGCCAGCATGGGTTCGGGGGAGGGGCCCCAGCATTTT. The rearrangement joins TRBV12-3 or TRBV12-4 to TRBJ1-5; tentatively, D is TRBD1 (5 bases). There are 13 residues in the CDR3. Trimming removed 7 bases at V and 9 bases at J, with 16 bases between.

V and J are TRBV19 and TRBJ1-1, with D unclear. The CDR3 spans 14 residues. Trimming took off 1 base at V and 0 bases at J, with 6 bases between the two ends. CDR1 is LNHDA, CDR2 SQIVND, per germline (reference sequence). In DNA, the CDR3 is TGTGCCAGTAGTATAGGATTTATGAACACTGAAGCTTTCTTT. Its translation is CASSIGFMNTEAFF.

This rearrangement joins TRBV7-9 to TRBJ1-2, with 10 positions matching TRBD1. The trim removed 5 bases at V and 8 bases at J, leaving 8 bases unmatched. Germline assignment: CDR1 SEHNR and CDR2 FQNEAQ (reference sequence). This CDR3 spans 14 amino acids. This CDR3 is CASSRDRGRWGYTF. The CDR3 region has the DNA TGTGCCAGCAGCCGCGACAGGGGGCGGTGGGGCTACACCTTC.